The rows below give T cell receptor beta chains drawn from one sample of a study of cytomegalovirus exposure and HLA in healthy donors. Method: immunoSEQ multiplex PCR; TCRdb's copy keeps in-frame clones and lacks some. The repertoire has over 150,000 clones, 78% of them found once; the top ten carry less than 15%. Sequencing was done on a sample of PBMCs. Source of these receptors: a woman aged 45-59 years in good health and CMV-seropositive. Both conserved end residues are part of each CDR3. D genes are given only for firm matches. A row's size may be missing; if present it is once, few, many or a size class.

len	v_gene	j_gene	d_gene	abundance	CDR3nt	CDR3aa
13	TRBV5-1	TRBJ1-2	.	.	TGCGCCAGCAGCTTGGAAGGAGGGTATGGCTACACCTTC	CASSLEGGYGYTF
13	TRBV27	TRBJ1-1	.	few	TGTGCCAGCAGTTTGAGGGTGCAAGCTGAAGCTTTCTTT	CASSLRVQAEAFF
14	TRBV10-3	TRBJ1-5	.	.	TGTGCCATCAAAAGGGAGGGAAGCAATCAGCCCCAGCATTTT	CAIKREGSNQPQHF
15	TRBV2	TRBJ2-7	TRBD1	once	TGTGCCAGCATCGCCCTAAGGACAGGGGGGAACGAGCAGTACTTC	CASIALRTGGNEQYF
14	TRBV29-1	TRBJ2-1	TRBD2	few	TGCAGCGTTTTAGAGCGGGGGGACTACAATGAGCAGTTCTTC	CSVLERGDYNEQFF
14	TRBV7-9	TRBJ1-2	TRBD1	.	TGTTCCAGCAGCATAGGACAGGGCCCCTCTGGCTACACCTTC	CSSSIGQGPSGYTF
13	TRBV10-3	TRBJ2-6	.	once	TGTGCCATCCGACCGGGTGGGGCCAACGTCCTGACTTTC	CAIRPGGANVLTF
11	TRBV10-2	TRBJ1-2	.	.	TGCGCCATCCAGGACTCTTATGGCTACACCTTC	CAIQDSYGYTF
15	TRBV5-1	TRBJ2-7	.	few	TGCGCCAGCAGCCTCCGATGGTCCAGGGGGGACGAGCAGTACTTC	CASSLRWSRGDEQYF
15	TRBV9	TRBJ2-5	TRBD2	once	TGTGCCAGCAGCGTTAGAGCGGGGGGAGGGGAGACCCAGTACTTC	CASSVRAGGGETQYF
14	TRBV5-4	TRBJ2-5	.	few	TGTGCCAGCAGCTTGGGACAGACCCAAGAGACCCAGTACTTC	CASSLGQTQETQYF
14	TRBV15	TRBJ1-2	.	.	TGTGCCACCAGCAGAGAGACAGGCCCCTATGGCTACACCTTC	CATSRETGPYGYTF
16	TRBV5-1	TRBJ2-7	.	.	TGCGCCAGCAGCCCGGTGGGCGACAGGATTTCCTACGAGCAGTACTTC	CASSPVGDRISYEQYF
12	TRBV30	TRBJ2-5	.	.	TGTGCCTGGGGTCCCTCGGAAGAGACCCAGTACTTC	CAWGPSEETQYF
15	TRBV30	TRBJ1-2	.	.	TGTGCCTGGAGTGTACTATTGGACAGAAATTATGGCTACACCTTC	CAWSVLLDRNYGYTF
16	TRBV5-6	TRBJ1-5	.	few	TGTGCCAGCAGCTTGTTTAATTATTTAGGAGATCAGCCCCAGCATTTT	CASSLFNYLGDQPQHF
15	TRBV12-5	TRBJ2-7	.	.	TGTGCTAGTGGTTTGGGACAGGCGGGCCATTACGAGCAGTACTTC	CASGLGQAGHYEQYF
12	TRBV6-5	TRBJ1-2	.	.	TGTGCCAGCAGTGCAGACTTATGTGGCTACACCTTC	CASSADLCGYTF
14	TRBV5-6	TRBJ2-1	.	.	TGTGCCAGCAGCTTACCGGGACGGAGGGATGAGCAGTTCTTC	CASSLPGRRDEQFF
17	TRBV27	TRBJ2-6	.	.	TGTGCCAGCAGTACCCGGACAGCCCGCTCTGGGGCCAACGTCCTGACTTTC	CASSTRTARSGANVLTF
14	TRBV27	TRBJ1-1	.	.	TGTGCCAGCAGTTCCCTGGACGGGGGCACTGAAGCTTTCTTT	CASSSLDGGTEAFF
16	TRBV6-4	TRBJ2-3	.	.	TGTGCCAGCTCTGCGGAGACGGGGGGCTCCACAGATACGCAGTATTTT	CASSAETGGSTDTQYF
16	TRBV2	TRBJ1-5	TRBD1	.	TGTGCCAGCAGTGTGATGAGACAGGGCCCAAATCAGCCCCAGCATTTT	CASSVMRQGPNQPQHF
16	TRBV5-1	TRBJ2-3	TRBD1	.	TGCGCCAGCAGCTTGGCCCCACAGGGGGCCGGGGATACGCAGTATTTT	CASSLAPQGAGDTQYF
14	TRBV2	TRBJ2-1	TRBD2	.	TGTGCCAGCAGTCAGCGGGGGGGATACAATGAGCAGTTCTTC	CASSQRGGYNEQFF
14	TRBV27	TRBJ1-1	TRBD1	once	TGTGCCAGCACCATGACAGGGGGGAACACTGAAGCTTTCTTT	CASTMTGGNTEAFF
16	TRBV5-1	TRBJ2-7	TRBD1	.	TGCGCCAGCAGCCCCCAGGGGGCAGGGGTAGCCTACGAGCAGTACTTC	CASSPQGAGVAYEQYF
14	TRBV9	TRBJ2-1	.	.	TGTGCCAGCAGCGTATCCGTGGCGGGTAATGAGCAGTTCTTC	CASSVSVAGNEQFF
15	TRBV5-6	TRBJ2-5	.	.	TGTGCCAGCAGCTTGTTTAATACCCTCGGGGAGACCCAGTACTTC	CASSLFNTLGETQYF
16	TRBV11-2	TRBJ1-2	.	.	TGTGCCAGCAGCTTAGTAATCAGGGATGCGGCCTATGGCTACACCTTC	CASSLVIRDAAYGYTF
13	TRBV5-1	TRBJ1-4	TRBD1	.	TGCGCCAGCAGCAAGGACAGGGATGAAAAACTGTTTTTT	CASSKDRDEKLFF
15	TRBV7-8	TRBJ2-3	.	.	TGTGCCAGCAGCCCTAGACAGAAAATCACAGATACGCAGTATTTT	CASSPRQKITDTQYF
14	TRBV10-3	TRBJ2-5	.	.	TGTGCCATCAGGGTGGGAGGCAGTCAAGAGACCCAGTACTTC	CAIRVGGSQETQYF
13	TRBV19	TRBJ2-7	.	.	TGTGCCAGTAGTATCGGAGGGACTCGCGAGCAGTACTTC	CASSIGGTREQYF
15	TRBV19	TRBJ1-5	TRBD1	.	TGTGCCAGTATCCGGGACAGTCTTAGCAATCAGCCCCAGCATTTT	CASIRDSLSNQPQHF
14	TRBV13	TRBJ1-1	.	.	TGTGCCAGCAGCTTTCAGGGGACGAACACTGAAGCTTTCTTT	CASSFQGTNTEAFF
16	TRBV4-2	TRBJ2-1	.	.	TGTGCCAGCAGCCAAGATGCAACGGGGGCCTACAATGAGCAGTTCTTC	CASSQDATGAYNEQFF
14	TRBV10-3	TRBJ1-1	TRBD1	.	TGTGCCATCAGTGCGGGGACAGATTACACTGAAGCTTTCTTT	CAISAGTDYTEAFF
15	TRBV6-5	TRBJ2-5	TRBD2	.	TGTGCCAGCAGACCTAATAGCGGGGGGTCTGAGACCCAGTACTTC	CASRPNSGGSETQYF